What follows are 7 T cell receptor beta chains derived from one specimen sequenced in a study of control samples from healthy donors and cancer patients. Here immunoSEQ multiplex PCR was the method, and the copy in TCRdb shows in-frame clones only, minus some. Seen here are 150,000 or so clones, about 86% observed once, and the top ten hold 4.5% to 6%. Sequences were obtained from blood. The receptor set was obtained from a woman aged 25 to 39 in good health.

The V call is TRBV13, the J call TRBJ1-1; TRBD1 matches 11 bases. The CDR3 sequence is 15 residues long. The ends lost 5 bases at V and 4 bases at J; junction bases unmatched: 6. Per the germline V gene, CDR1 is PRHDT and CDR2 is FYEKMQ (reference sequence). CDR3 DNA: TGTGCCAGCAGCCCTAGGACAGGGGGCATCACTGAAGCTTTCTTT. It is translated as CASSPRTGGITEAFF.

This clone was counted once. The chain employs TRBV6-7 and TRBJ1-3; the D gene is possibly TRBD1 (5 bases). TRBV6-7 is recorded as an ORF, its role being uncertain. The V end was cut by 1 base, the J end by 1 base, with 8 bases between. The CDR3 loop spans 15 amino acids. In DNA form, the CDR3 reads TGTGCCAGCAGTTACTTCCCAGGGTCTGGAAACACCATATATTTT. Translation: CASSYFPGSGNTIYF.

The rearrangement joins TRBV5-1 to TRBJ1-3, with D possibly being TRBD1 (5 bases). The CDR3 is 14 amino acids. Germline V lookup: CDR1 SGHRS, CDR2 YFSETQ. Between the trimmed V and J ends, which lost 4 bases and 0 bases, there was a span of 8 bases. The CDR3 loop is CASSRQHSGNTIYF. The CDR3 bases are TGCGCCAGCAGCCGACAGCACTCTGGAAACACCATATATTTT.

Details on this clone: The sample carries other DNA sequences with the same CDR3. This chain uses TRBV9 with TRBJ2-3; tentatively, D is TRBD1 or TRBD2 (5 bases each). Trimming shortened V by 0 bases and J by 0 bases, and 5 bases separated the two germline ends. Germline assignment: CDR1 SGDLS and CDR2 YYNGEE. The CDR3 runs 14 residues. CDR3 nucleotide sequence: TGTGCCAGCAGCGTAGGGGGGAGCACAGATACGCAGTATTTT. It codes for CASSVGGSTDTQYF.

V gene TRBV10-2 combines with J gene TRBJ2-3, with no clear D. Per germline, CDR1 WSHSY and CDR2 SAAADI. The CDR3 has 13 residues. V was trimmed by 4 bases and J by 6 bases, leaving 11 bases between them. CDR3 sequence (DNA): TGCGCCAGCAGTGTTTTGGTTCCCGATACGCAGTATTTT. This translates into CASSVLVPDTQYF.

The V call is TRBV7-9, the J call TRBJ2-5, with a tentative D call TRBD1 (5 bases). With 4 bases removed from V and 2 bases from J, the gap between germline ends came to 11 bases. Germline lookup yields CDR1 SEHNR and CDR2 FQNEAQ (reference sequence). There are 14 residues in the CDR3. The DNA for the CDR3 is TGTGCCAGCAGCTGGGGCCCAGAACAAGAGACCCAGTACTTC. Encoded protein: CASSWGPEQETQYF.

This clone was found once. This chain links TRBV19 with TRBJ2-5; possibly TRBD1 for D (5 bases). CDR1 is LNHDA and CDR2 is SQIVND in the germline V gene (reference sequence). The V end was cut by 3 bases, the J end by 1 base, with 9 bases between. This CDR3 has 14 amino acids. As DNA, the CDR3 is TGTGCCAGTAGTATTATAGGGGCCCAAGAGACCCAGTACTTC. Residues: CASSIIGAQETQYF.